What follows are 3 T cell receptor beta chains derived from one specimen sequenced in a study of OX40 agonist ivuxolimab in advanced cancers. Here immunoSEQ multiplex PCR was the method, and the copy in TCRdb shows in-frame clones only, minus some. In the table there are about 91,000 clones, about 85% of which are singletons. Sample: CD4+ or CD8+ T cells sorted from blood, taken in a trial of the OX40 agonist ivuxolimab. The receptors were sampled from an adult with an advanced solid tumor such as melanoma, head and neck, liver or kidney cancer.

This chain links TRBV9 with TRBJ2-3, with D perhaps TRBD1 or TRBD2 (5 bases each). Germline CDR1 reads SGDLS; CDR2 reads YYNGEE. With 4 bases removed from V and 6 bases from J, the gap between germline ends came to 21 bases. The CDR3 covers 16 residues. The CDR3: CASSTGPGPEGDTQYF. The CDR3 DNA reads as TGTGCCAGCAGCACCGGTCCGGGGCCCGAGGGGGATACGCAGTATTTT.

This clone was detected only once. Mismatch with germline at one junction end may stem from a read error. The gene calls are TRBV5-6 and TRBJ1-1; 9 positions agree with TRBD1. The length of the CDR3 is 14 residues. CDR1 and CDR2 from the germline V gene are SGHDT and YYEEEE. The CDR3 sequence is CASSLGLQGALSLF. The CDR3, as DNA: TGTGCCAGCAGCTTGGGCCTACAGGGGGCGCTTAGCCTCTTT.

The rearrangement uses TRBV15 and TRBJ2-1, with 9 bases aligning to TRBD2. CDR1 and CDR2 (germline): LNHNV, YYDKDF (reference sequence). This CDR3 contains 20 residues. V lost 3 bases to trimming and J lost 4 bases; unmatched junction nucleotides: 19. CDR3 nucleotide sequence: TGTGCCACCAGCAGCTCCGAGGGACTAGCAGGGTGGATACGATACAATGAGCAGTTCTTC. Translated, it gives CATSSSEGLAGWIRYNEQFF.